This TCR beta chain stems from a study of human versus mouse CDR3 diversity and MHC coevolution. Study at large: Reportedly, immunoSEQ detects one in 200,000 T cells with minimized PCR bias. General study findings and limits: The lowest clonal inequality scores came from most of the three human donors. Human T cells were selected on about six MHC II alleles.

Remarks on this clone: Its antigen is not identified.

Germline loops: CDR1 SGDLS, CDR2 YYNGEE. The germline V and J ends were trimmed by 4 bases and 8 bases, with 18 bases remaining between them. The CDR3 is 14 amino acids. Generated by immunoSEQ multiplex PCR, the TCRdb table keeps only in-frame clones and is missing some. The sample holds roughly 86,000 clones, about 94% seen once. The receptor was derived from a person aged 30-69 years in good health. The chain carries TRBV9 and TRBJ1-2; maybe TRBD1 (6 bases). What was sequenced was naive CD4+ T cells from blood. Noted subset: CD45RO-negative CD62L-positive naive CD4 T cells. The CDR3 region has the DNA TGTGCCAGCAGCCGGGTCCAGGGGCTAGAGGGCTACACCTTC. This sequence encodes CASSRVQGLEGYTF.